The 18 T cell receptor beta chains presented below share a single source sample, sequenced in a study of cytomegalovirus exposure and HLA in healthy donors. The repertoire was sequenced with immunoSEQ multiplex PCR; TCRdb's copy has only in-frame clones and lacks some. Here the sample spans around 150,000 clones, about nine tenths being singletons. The sequenced material came from PBMCs. These receptor sequences come from a man in his late teens or twenties in good health and CMV-seropositive.

The CDR3 protein is CASSFEGLAVKPGELFF. Here the CDR3 DNA reads TGTGCCAGCAGCTTCGAAGGTCTAGCAGTAAAACCCGGGGAGCTGTTTTTT. V and J are TRBV7-8 and TRBJ2-2; tentative D call: TRBD2 (5 bases). The CDR3 contains 17 residues. V lost 3 bases to trimming and J lost 6 bases, with 20 bases between them. Germline CDR1 and CDR2: SGHVS and FQNEAQ. Based on the CDR3 plus reference TRBV7-8 and TRBJ2-2, the full variable domain is GAGVSQSPRYKVAKRGQDVALRCDPISGHVSLFWYQQALGQGPEFLTYFQNEAQLDKSGLPSDRFFAERPEGSVSTLKIQRTQQEDSAVYLCASSFEGLAVKPGELFFGEGSRLTVL.

This clone was recorded only once. The V gene is TRBV21-1, the J gene TRBJ2-1; the table's D gene call, TRBD1, was not cross checked with the DNA. TRBV21-1 is a recognized pseudogene. The CDR3 length is 14 residues. The CDR3 region is CASSKVPDNNEQFF. DNA for the CDR3: TGTGCCAGCAGCAAAGTCCCAGATAATAATGAGCAGTTCTTC.

The rearrangement uses TRBV5-1 and TRBJ2-7; 9 bases are shared with TRBD1. V gave up 0 bases and J gave up 8 bases; unmatched junction bases: 6. CDR1 and CDR2 from the germline V gene are SGHRS and YFSETQ. CDR3 size: 14 residues. This chain's CDR3 is CASSLDRGPRKQYF. In nucleotides, the CDR3 is TGCGCCAGCAGCTTGGACAGGGGGCCGCGGAAGCAGTACTTC.

This sequence joins TRBV6-5 and TRBJ2-7; the D gene is possibly TRBD1 (6 bases). Per germline, CDR1 MNHEY and CDR2 SVGAGI. V lost 4 bases, J lost 6 bases, and 19 bases lay in between. The CDR3 is made up of 15 amino acids. The CDR3 DNA follows: TGTGCCAGCAGTTCCCCAACAGGGTCCCTTAGCGAGCAGTACTTC. Amino acids: CASSSPTGSLSEQYF.

The V gene is TRBV7-9, the J gene TRBJ2-1; 9 nucleotides agree with TRBD2. Germline CDR1 and CDR2: SEHNR and FQNEAQ (reference sequence). V gave up 5 bases and J gave up 4 bases; unmatched junction bases: 9. The CDR3 extends over 16 amino acids. The CDR3 protein is CASSQTGTSRYNEQFF. Here the CDR3 DNA reads TGTGCCAGCAGCCAGACGGGGACTAGCAGATACAATGAGCAGTTCTTC.

This sequence joins TRBV7-8 and TRBJ2-1; 11 bases align to TRBD2. The length of the CDR3 is 20 residues. The germline gives CDR1 SGHVS, CDR2 FQNEAQ. J gave up 5 bases and V 3 bases, and 18 bases lay outside the gene matches. The CDR3 sequence: CASSFPGTSGSLEPHNEQFF. As DNA, the CDR3 is TGTGCCAGCAGCTTCCCTGGTACTAGCGGGAGTTTAGAACCACACAATGAGCAGTTCTTC.

The V call is TRBV19, the J call TRBJ2-1, with a weak D call TRBD1 (6 bases). This CDR3 has 15 residues. Germline CDR1 LNHDA, CDR2 SQIVND (reference sequence). Trimming pared 8 bases from V and 4 bases from J, leaving 18 bases between. The DNA of the CDR3 is TGTGCCAGTGGGCTCACAGGGACCCTTTACAATGAGCAGTTCTTC. Its translation: CASGLTGTLYNEQFF. The full variable domain, with the rest looked up from reference TRBV19 and TRBJ2-1, is DGGITQSPKYLFRKEGQNVTLSCEQNLNHDAMYWYRQDPGQGLRLIYYSQIVNDFQKGDIAEGYSVSREKKESFPLTVTSAQKNPTAFYLCASGLTGTLYNEQFFGPGTRLTVL.

This chain connects TRBV5-1 to TRBJ2-7; D may be TRBD2 (5 bases). The V end was cut by 2 bases, the J end by 5 bases, with 11 bases between. The V gene's germline CDR1 is SGHRS and CDR2 YFSETQ. The CDR3 totals 13 residues. CDR3 in DNA: TGCGCCAGCAGCTTAGCCGGGATCGACGAGCAGTACTTC. Residues: CASSLAGIDEQYF.

The V call is TRBV4-1, the J call TRBJ2-7, with D maybe TRBD2 (5 bases). The CDR3 has 18 amino acids. The germline gives CDR1 MGHRA, CDR2 YSYEKL. Between the trimmed V and J ends, which lost 0 bases and 5 bases, there was a span of 23 bases. The CDR3 reads CASSQDYAGPDYQDEQYF. The CDR3 coding sequence is TGCGCCAGCAGCCAAGATTACGCAGGACCCGACTATCAAGACGAGCAGTACTTC.

The chain carries TRBV7-3 and TRBJ2-3, with 9 bases lining up with TRBD1. Losses at the gene ends were 5 bases for V and 3 bases for J; bases not matched to a gene: 6. Germline V gene data show CDR1 as SGHTA and CDR2 as FQGTGA. The CDR3 extends over 15 amino acids. The CDR3 nucleotides read TGTGCCAGCAGCCTCGGGACAGGGAGGACAGATACGCAGTATTTT. Translation: CASSLGTGRTDTQYF.

This clone was counted a single time. The V and J genes are TRBV11-3 and TRBJ1-2, with D uncertain. V was shortened by 4 bases and J by 8 bases, with 17 bases between the two germline ends. CDR1 is SGHNT, CDR2 YENEEA, per germline. This CDR3 has 14 amino acids. Here the CDR3 DNA reads TGTGCCAGCAGCTCCCCGGGGTCCCGCTTGGGCTACACCTTC. Protein: CASSSPGSRLGYTF.

The gene calls are TRBV4-1 and TRBJ2-5; 15 positions match TRBD2. J was trimmed by 0 bases and V by 1 base; bases with no gene match: 6. Germline V lookup: CDR1 MGHRA, CDR2 YSYEKL. CDR3 length equals 19 residues. CDR3 amino acids: CASSQVRTSGRAHQETQYF. The CDR3 coding sequence is TGCGCCAGCAGCCAAGTACGGACTAGCGGGAGGGCCCACCAAGAGACCCAGTACTTC.

The genes are TRBV12-5 and TRBJ2-7, with a weak D call TRBD2 (5 bases). Trimming removed 5 bases at V and 2 bases at J, with 10 bases between. The CDR3 is 13 residues long. The germline V gene encodes CDR1 LGHNT and CDR2 FRNRAP. The CDR3: CASGRTAPYEQYF. The CDR3 coding sequence is TGTGCTAGTGGTAGGACTGCCCCCTACGAGCAGTACTTC. Full variable domain (remainder filled in from reference TRBV12-5 and TRBJ2-7): DARVTQTPRHKVTEMGQEVTMRCQPILGHNTVFWYRQTMMQGLELLAYFRNRAPLDDSGMPKDRFSAEMPDATLATLKIQPSEPRDSAVYFCASGRTAPYEQYFGPGTRLTVT.

V is TRBV28 and J is TRBJ1-4; a weak D match, TRBD1 (5 bases). Germline CDR1 and CDR2: MDHEN and SYDVKM. V gave up 4 bases and J gave up 4 bases, with 13 bases separating them. This CDR3 is 15 amino acids long. The DNA of the CDR3 is TGTGCCAGCAGTTCTGGGGCGGAGATTAATGAAAAACTGTTTTTT. This gives the protein CASSSGAEINEKLFF.

V gene TRBV28 combines with J gene TRBJ2-5; D perhaps matches TRBD1 (6 bases). Trimming took off 7 bases at V and 2 bases at J, with 14 bases between the two ends. CDR3 length equals 14 residues. CDR1 and CDR2 (germline): MDHEN, SYDVKM. This chain's CDR3 is CASTVGTQQETQYF. CDR3 bases: TGTGCCAGCACCGTCGGGACACAACAAGAGACCCAGTACTTC.

V usage is TRBV29-1 and J usage is TRBJ1-2; D is perhaps TRBD1 (6 bases). The CDR3 is 12 amino acids. Germline loops: CDR1 SQVTM, CDR2 ANQGSEA. V was cut by 2 bases and J by 7 bases, with 11 bases left in between. CDR3 bases: TGCAGCGTTGAAATGCCAGGGGTTGGCTACACCTTC. This sequence encodes CSVEMPGVGYTF.

The chain uses TRBV28 and TRBJ1-4; D gene ambiguous. The ends were cut back, 3 bases at V and 0 bases at J, with 5 bases in the middle. CDR1 is MDHEN, CDR2 SYDVKM, per germline. The CDR3 is 14 amino acids. In DNA form, the CDR3 reads TGTGCCAGCAGTTTGGGAGCAACTAATGAAAAACTGTTTTTT. Encoded protein: CASSLGATNEKLFF.

This clone occurred once. V usage is TRBV7-9 and J usage is TRBJ2-7; D possibly corresponds to TRBD1 (5 bases). Germline lookup yields CDR1 SEHNR and CDR2 FQNEAQ (reference sequence). The CDR3 totals 15 residues. Trimming took off 5 bases at V and 6 bases at J, with 20 bases between the two ends. The CDR3 coding sequence is TGTGCCAGCAGCCTAATTATAGGACAACTCGGCGAGCAGTACTTC. This gives the protein CASSLIIGQLGEQYF.